Included here is one T cell receptor beta chain sequence, with context. This specimen belongs to a study of T cells in tumors after PD-1 blockade. Profiled with immunoSEQ multiplex PCR; TCRdb holds only in-frame clones, not every one. The data contain around 12,000 clones, 50% to 70% of them singletons. After removal of 3 bases from V and 1 base from J, the junction contained 3 bases not matched to a gene. Germline assignment: CDR1 SNHLY and CDR2 FYNNEI. CDR3 length: 16 residues. The chain employs TRBV2 and TRBJ2-4; the match to TRBD1 covers 10 bases. Sequencing used tumor tissue, obtained before anti-PD-1 treatment. This receptor was obtained from a human donor with cutaneous squamous cell carcinoma. This CDR3 reads CASSDGQGEAKNIQYF. The DNA for the CDR3 is TGTGCCAGCAGTGATGGACAGGGGGAGGCCAAAAACATTCAGTACTTC.